This entry lists 6 T cell receptor beta chains sequenced from one sample in a study of T cells in Graves' hyperthyroidism and ophthalmopathy. Authors of the study amplified TCR beta CDR3 regions from RNA transcripts. The primer set for the first-round RT-PCR of the TCR CDR3 was HTBI. MiXCR, applied by TCRdb to the multiplex PCR reads, yields one record per CDR3 protein. The table lists under 700,000 distinct CDR3 sequences, 46% of them singletons. Source material: peripheral blood or thyroid tissue (not recorded which). The source is a woman aged 18-35 years with Graves' hyperthyroidism.

The chain uses TRBV20-1 and TRBJ2-5, with 8 bases matching TRBD2. The trim removed 0 bases at V and 2 bases at J, leaving 5 bases unmatched. The CDR3 spans 15 residues. Germline-derived CDR1 and CDR2 are DFQATT and SNEGSKA (reference sequence). This CDR3 reads CSARDISGVQETQYF. As DNA, the CDR3 is TGCAGTGCTAGAGATATTAGCGGGGTACAAGAGACCCAGTACTTC.

This chain connects TRBV19 to TRBJ1-3; D is uncertain. The length of the CDR3 is 18 residues. The germline V gene encodes CDR1 LNHDA and CDR2 SQIVND (reference sequence). Trimming cost V 7 bases and J 3 bases, with 25 bases left between them. CDR3 sequence: CASTAVGRRGKDGNTIYF. The CDR3, as DNA: TGTGCCAGTACCGCAGTTGGACGGCGAGGGAAGGATGGAAACACCATATATTTT. The full variable domain, in which reference TRBV19 and TRBJ1-3 provide the parts outside the CDR3, is DGGITQSPKYLFRKEGQNVTLSCEQNLNHDAMYWYRQDPGQGLRLIYYSQIVNDFQKGDIAEGYSVSREKKESFPLTVTSAQKNPTAFYLCASTAVGRRGKDGNTIYFGEGSWLTVV.

The rearrangement joins TRBV15 to TRBJ1-2; D not certain. This CDR3 has 14 amino acids. V was clipped by 4 bases and J by 9 bases, with 18 bases between them. CDR1 and CDR2 (germline): LNHNV, YYDKDF (reference sequence). CDR3 DNA: TGTGCCACCAGCATCGAATGGGCTAGCATGAGCTACACCTTC. This codes for CATSIEWASMSYTF.

The chain couples TRBV24-1 to TRBJ2-7; D is perhaps TRBD2 (6 bases). The V end lost 4 bases, the J end lost 6 bases, and 24 bases lay between the germline ends. Germline CDR1 reads KGHDR; CDR2 reads SFDVKD. The CDR3 totals 17 residues. The CDR3 DNA follows: TGTGCCACCAGTGACCCCCGGCGGGGACCTCCTGCGGGCGAGCAGTACTTC. This sequence encodes CATSDPRRGPPAGEQYF.

The chain has TRBV10-3 and TRBJ1-1; tentative D call: TRBD1 (6 bases). The CDR3 loop spans 17 amino acids. The V end lost 4 bases, the J end lost 3 bases, and 21 bases lay between the germline ends. The V gene's germline CDR1 is ENHRY and CDR2 SYGVKD. Here the CDR3 DNA reads TGTGCCATCAGTGTCGGGGGGGCTAACTATGGCTACACTGAAGCTTTCTTT. Translation: CAISVGGANYGYTEAFF.

J is TRBJ2-7 and V is TRBV14; D is unclear. CDR3 size: 14 residues. The germline CDR1 and CDR2 sequences are SGHDN and FVKESK. Deletions cut 0 bases from V and 3 bases from J, with 9 bases between. CDR3 nucleotides: TGTGCCAGCAGCCAAGATATACTACTCTACGAGCAGTACTTC. Encoded protein: CASSQDILLYEQYF.